These T cell receptor beta chains were read from a single sample in a study of Ad26.COV2.S vaccination and SARS-CoV-2 variants. The method was immunoSEQ multiplex PCR; TCRdb's version includes in-frame clones alone and lacks a portion of them. The profile shows around 450,000 clones, 85% to 90% of them singletons. The specimen was peripheral blood, collected in a trial of Ad26.COV2.S vaccine versus placebo. Source of these receptors: a person aged 18-60 years who received the Ad26.COV2.S COVID-19 vaccine or a placebo. Each CDR3 is given with its conserved first and last residue. D genes are given only for firm matches. Some rows have no size entry. The others give once, few or many, or a class for an expanded clone.

d_gene: -; len: 15; v_gene: TRBV19; abundance: -; j_gene: TRBJ1-1; CDR3nt: TGTGCCAGTAGTACATGGACTGGGATGAACACTGAAGCTTTCTTT; CDR3aa: CASSTWTGMNTEAFF
d_gene: TRBD2; len: 17; v_gene: TRBV5-1; abundance: -; j_gene: TRBJ2-1; CDR3nt: TGCGCCAGCAGCTTGGTGTACGGGAGGATTGAATACAATGAGCAGTTCTTC; CDR3aa: CASSLVYGRIEYNEQFF
d_gene: -; len: 17; v_gene: TRBV5-5; abundance: -; j_gene: TRBJ1-4; CDR3nt: TGTGCCAGCAGCCCTCAAACTTTCGGACGGAGCGTTGAAAAACTGTTTTTT; CDR3aa: CASSPQTFGRSVEKLFF
d_gene: TRBD2; len: 14; v_gene: TRBV5-4; abundance: -; j_gene: TRBJ2-3; CDR3nt: TGTGCCAGCAGCCCACGAGCGGGGGAGCGGACGCAGTATTTT; CDR3aa: CASSPRAGERTQYF
d_gene: TRBD1; len: 13; v_gene: TRBV9; abundance: -; j_gene: TRBJ1-2; CDR3nt: TGTGCCAGCAGCCCGGGACAGGGACATGGCTACACCTTC; CDR3aa: CASSPGQGHGYTF
d_gene: -; len: 13; v_gene: TRBV15; abundance: once; j_gene: TRBJ2-7; CDR3nt: TGTGCCACCAGCCCGGGTCGCTCCTACGAGCAGTACTTC; CDR3aa: CATSPGRSYEQYF
d_gene: -; len: 13; v_gene: TRBV5-1; abundance: -; j_gene: TRBJ1-1; CDR3nt: TGCGCCAGCAGCTTCGAGGGGCAGGCTGGGGCTTTCTTT; CDR3aa: CASSFEGQAGAFF
d_gene: -; len: 14; v_gene: TRBV29-1; abundance: -; j_gene: TRBJ2-7; CDR3nt: TGCAGCGTTCTAGACACTAGGACAGTTTACGAGCAGTACTTC; CDR3aa: CSVLDTRTVYEQYF
d_gene: -; len: 14; v_gene: TRBV5-4; abundance: few; j_gene: TRBJ1-2; CDR3nt: TGTGCCAGCAGTCCAGACTCAGGTGGCTATGGCTACACCTTC; CDR3aa: CASSPDSGGYGYTF
d_gene: -; len: 13; v_gene: TRBV2; abundance: -; j_gene: TRBJ2-3; CDR3nt: TGTGCCAGCATGGACTTCAATGCAGATACGCAGTATTTT; CDR3aa: CASMDFNADTQYF
d_gene: -; len: 16; v_gene: TRBV7-9; abundance: -; j_gene: TRBJ2-1; CDR3nt: TGTGCCAGCAGCTTCGGAGGTAGAAGGATCTCAGATGAGCAGTTCTTC; CDR3aa: CASSFGGRRISDEQFF
d_gene: -; len: 12; v_gene: TRBV28; abundance: -; j_gene: TRBJ1-5; CDR3nt: TGTGCCAGCAGTCCGCTATATCAGCCCCAGCATTTT; CDR3aa: CASSPLYQPQHF
d_gene: TRBD1; len: 16; v_gene: TRBV4-3; abundance: -; j_gene: TRBJ2-7; CDR3nt: TGCGCCAGCAGCCAAGATACGGCCAGGGGGCGCGACGAGCAGTACTTC; CDR3aa: CASSQDTARGRDEQYF
d_gene: -; len: 17; v_gene: TRBV7-8; abundance: -; j_gene: TRBJ2-5; CDR3nt: TGTGCCAGCAGCTACAGCCCCTCGCGGAAGGAAGAAGAGACCCAGTACTTC; CDR3aa: CASSYSPSRKEEETQYF
d_gene: -; len: 12; v_gene: TRBV18; abundance: -; j_gene: TRBJ2-1; CDR3nt: TGTGCCAGCTCAACGGACACAAATGAGCAGTTCTTC; CDR3aa: CASSTDTNEQFF
d_gene: TRBD2; len: 16; v_gene: TRBV4-2; abundance: -; j_gene: TRBJ2-1; CDR3nt: TGTGCCAGCAGCCCAGCAGGGACTAATAACCCGGGAGAGCAGTTCTTC; CDR3aa: CASSPAGTNNPGEQFF
d_gene: TRBD1; len: 14; v_gene: TRBV28; abundance: -; j_gene: TRBJ1-5; CDR3nt: TGTGCCAGCAGTGCCAGGGGGAGACGTCAGCCCCAGCATTTT; CDR3aa: CASSARGRRQPQHF
d_gene: TRBD1; len: 17; v_gene: TRBV24-1; abundance: -; j_gene: TRBJ2-5; CDR3nt: TGTGCCACCAGTGATCCTCGGGACAGGGGGCGGCGGGAGACCCAGTACTTC; CDR3aa: CATSDPRDRGRRETQYF
d_gene: -; len: 10; v_gene: TRBV2; abundance: few; j_gene: TRBJ2-7; CDR3nt: TGTGCCAGCCACCTGAACGAGCAGTACTTC; CDR3aa: CASHLNEQYF
d_gene: TRBD2; len: 14; v_gene: TRBV7-8; abundance: -; j_gene: TRBJ2-1; CDR3nt: TGTGCCAGCAGCCCTAGCGGGTACGACAATGAGCAGTTCTTC; CDR3aa: CASSPSGYDNEQFF
d_gene: TRBD1; len: 14; v_gene: TRBV18; abundance: once; j_gene: TRBJ1-2; CDR3nt: TGTGCCAGCTCACCGCGACAGGGCCTCTATGGCTACACCTTC; CDR3aa: CASSPRQGLYGYTF
d_gene: -; len: 14; v_gene: TRBV30; abundance: -; j_gene: TRBJ1-4; CDR3nt: TGTGCCTGGAGTGTACGAACAGGGTCTGAAAAACTGTTTTTT; CDR3aa: CAWSVRTGSEKLFF